Shown below are 30 T cell receptor beta chains from a single sample sequenced in a study of PD-L1 blockade in urothelial cancer. Time point denoted: peripheral blood 6 weeks after treatment start. Here immunoSEQ multiplex PCR was the method, and the copy in TCRdb shows in-frame clones only, minus some. The sample yields roughly 46,000 clones, under 85% seen once. The specimen comprised PBMCs, sampled around atezolizumab (anti-PD-L1) treatment. All receptors come from a man aged 45-65 years with urothelial cancer.

V gene TRBV30 combines with J gene TRBJ2-2; 7 nucleotides line up with TRBD2. Trimming took 0 bases from V and 5 from J; bases not matched to a gene: 6. Germline V gene data show CDR1 as GTSNPN and CDR2 as SVGIG (reference sequence). This CDR3 has 15 amino acids. CDR3 residues: CAWSVKRGRTGELFF. The CDR3 region has the DNA TGTGCCTGGAGTGTAAAGCGGGGAAGGACCGGGGAGCTGTTTTTT. Supplemented by reference TRBV30 and TRBJ2-2, the full variable domain reads SQTIHQWPATLVQPVGSPLSLECTVEGTSNPNLYWYRQAAGRGLQLLFYSVGIGQISSEVPQNLSASRPQDRQFILSSKKLLLSDSGFYLCAWSVKRGRTGELFFGEGSRLTVL.

The chain links TRBV18 to TRBJ1-1; tentatively, D is TRBD1 (6 bases). The CDR3 spans 13 residues. V was shortened by 3 bases and J by 3 bases, with 8 bases between the two germline ends. The V gene's germline CDR1 is KGHSH and CDR2 LQKENI. CDR3: CASSPYRDTEAFF. The CDR3 DNA sequence: TGTGCCAGCTCACCCTACAGGGACACTGAAGCTTTCTTT.

The chain recombines TRBV6-5 with TRBJ1-2; tentative D call: TRBD1 (6 bases). V was pared by 6 bases and J by 7 bases, with 15 bases between. The CDR3 extends over 13 amino acids. Germline CDR1 reads MNHEY; CDR2 reads SVGAGI. CDR3 sequence reads: CASRPGVGFGYTF. CDR3 sequence (DNA): TGTGCCAGCAGACCAGGGGTCGGTTTTGGCTACACCTTC.

The rearrangement joins TRBV29-1 to TRBJ1-3; the D is unclear. Germline loops: CDR1 SQVTM, CDR2 ANQGSEA. This CDR3 region has 12 residues. Deletions cut 6 bases from V and 2 bases from J, with 8 bases between. CDR3 amino acids: CSVTGPGNTIYF. CDR3 DNA sequence: TGCAGCGTGACTGGCCCTGGAAACACCATATATTTT.

This chain joins TRBV4-3 and TRBJ2-7; 12 positions agree with TRBD2. Germline V gene lookup returns CDR1 LGHNA and CDR2 YSLEER. The V and J ends lost 3 bases and 9 bases, in that order; junction bases with no gene match: 9. This CDR3 has 15 residues. CDR3 in amino acids: CASSQSWTSGERQYF. The CDR3 DNA sequence: TGCGCCAGCAGCCAGTCCTGGACTAGCGGGGAGAGGCAGTACTTC.

This clone was detected once. The chain recombines TRBV7-3 with TRBJ2-7; possibly TRBD1 for D (5 bases). The V end was cut by 5 bases, the J end by 6 bases, with 17 bases between. The germline V gene has CDR1 SGHTA and CDR2 FQGTGA. This CDR3 comprises 14 residues. CDR3 DNA sequence: TGTGCCAGCAGCCCCACAAGACAGTCCCCCGAGCAGTACTTC. Translating it yields CASSPTRQSPEQYF.

The CDR3 region is CASSLERSEQYF. The CDR3 coding sequence is TGTGCCAGCAGCTTAGAGCGCTCCGAGCAGTACTTC. The rearrangement joins TRBV11-2 to TRBJ2-7; D is unresolved. Trimming cost V 0 bases and J 6 bases, with 6 bases left between them. Germline CDR1 is SGHAT and CDR2 is FQNNGV. This CDR3 comprises 12 residues.

The chain is built from TRBV6-5 and TRBJ2-7, with 7 bases aligning to TRBD2. Per the germline V gene, CDR1 is MNHEY and CDR2 is SVGAGI. The CDR3 consists of 15 residues. V lost 4 bases, J lost 3 bases, and 9 bases stayed unmatched. The CDR3 DNA sequence: TGTGCCAGCAGTTCGAGGGGAGCGGGAAGCTACGAGCAGTACTTC. This codes for CASSSRGAGSYEQYF.

The J gene is TRBJ1-2, the V gene TRBV9, with D possibly matching TRBD1 (6 bases). The V gene lost 0 bases and the J gene lost 4 bases, with 16 bases spanning the gap. CDR1 is SGDLS and CDR2 is YYNGEE in the germline V gene. There are 16 residues in the CDR3. CDR3 residues: CASSVAETGNLYGYTF. The CDR3 bases are TGTGCCAGCAGCGTAGCAGAGACAGGTAACCTCTATGGCTACACCTTC.

CDR3 protein: CASSPLAKNIQYF. Here the CDR3 DNA reads TGTGCCAGCAGCCCTCTAGCCAAAAACATTCAGTACTTC. The chain joins TRBV11-2 to TRBJ2-4; no firm D call. The germline CDR1 and CDR2 sequences are SGHAT and FQNNGV. V was pared by 5 bases and J by 0 bases, with 5 bases between. CDR3 length equals 13 residues.

V is TRBV9 and J is TRBJ2-7, with 8 bases that match TRBD1. There are 15 residues in the CDR3. The ends lost 4 bases at V and 0 bases at J; junction bases unmatched: 6. From germline, CDR1 is SGDLS and CDR2 YYNGEE. The CDR3: CASSFRTGSSYEQYF. In DNA form, the CDR3 reads TGTGCCAGCAGCTTCAGGACAGGGAGCTCCTACGAGCAGTACTTC.

The chain carries TRBV19 and TRBJ2-3; 11 bases are a match to TRBD2. Germline CDR1 and CDR2: LNHDA and SQIVND (reference sequence). The CDR3 totals 16 residues. The V gene end was trimmed by 7 bases and the J gene end by 0 bases; junction bases not matched to a gene: 6. DNA of the CDR3: TGTGCCAGTACATCCCGGACTAGCGGGAGCACAGATACGCAGTATTTT. The encoded protein is CASTSRTSGSTDTQYF.

J is TRBJ1-6 and V is TRBV2; the match to TRBD1 covers 8 bases. Per germline, CDR1 SNHLY and CDR2 FYNNEI. This CDR3 region has 15 residues. After removal of 2 bases from V and 11 bases from J, the junction contained 8 bases not matched to a gene. The CDR3 loop reads CASSEIGQGSAPLHF. The CDR3 region has the DNA TGTGCCAGCAGTGAAATTGGACAGGGAAGTGCACCCCTCCACTTT.

The rearrangement links TRBV9 to TRBJ1-6; TRBD1 matches 7 bases. The V and J ends lost 4 bases and 3 bases, in that order; junction bases with no gene match: 4. This CDR3 spans 15 amino acids. The germline gives CDR1 SGDLS, CDR2 YYNGEE. The CDR3 spells CASSPRQGYNSPLHF. The CDR3 nucleotides are TGTGCCAGCAGCCCGAGACAGGGCTATAATTCACCCCTCCACTTT.

The genes are TRBV6-5 and TRBJ1-1; 9 nucleotides agree with TRBD1. This CDR3 has 14 residues. Germline assignment: CDR1 MNHEY and CDR2 SVGAGI. The V gene end was trimmed by 7 bases and the J gene end by 7 bases; junction bases not matched to a gene: 10. The CDR3 spells CASTETTGGYEAFF. The CDR3 nucleotides are TGTGCCAGCACAGAAACGACAGGGGGGTATGAAGCTTTCTTT.

V usage is TRBV7-8 and J usage is TRBJ2-1, with D tentatively TRBD2 (5 bases). CDR3 length: 16 amino acids. V was clipped by 1 base and J by 4 bases, with 14 bases between them. The V gene's germline CDR1 is SGHVS and CDR2 FQNEAQ. CDR3 sequence reads: CASSLGGISGYNEQFF. CDR3 DNA sequence: TGTGCCAGCAGCTTAGGGGGTATCTCGGGGTACAATGAGCAGTTCTTC.

V usage is TRBV5-4 and J usage is TRBJ2-5; TRBD2 agrees at 9 bases. From germline, CDR1 is SGHNT and CDR2 YYREEE (reference sequence). Germline trimming cut 4 bases from V and 5 bases from J; bases unmatched to any gene: 6. The CDR3 is 14 amino acids. The CDR3 here is CASSAGTSSETQYF. In DNA, the CDR3 is TGTGCCAGCAGCGCCGGGACTAGCAGTGAGACCCAGTACTTC. Full variable domain (missing parts from reference TRBV5-4 and TRBJ2-5): ETGVTQSPTHLIKTRGQQVTLRCSSQSGHNTVSWYQQALGQGPQFIFQYYREEENGRGNFPPRFSGLQFPNYSSELNVNALELDDSALYLCASSAGTSSETQYFGPGTRLLVL.

The V gene is TRBV10-1, the J gene TRBJ1-1, with a tentative D call TRBD1 (5 bases). Looked up from germline, CDR1 is WNHNN and CDR2 is SYGVQD (reference sequence). This CDR3 is built from 14 residues. The ends were cut back, 0 bases at V and 8 bases at J, with 13 bases in the middle. The CDR3 bases are TGCGCCAGCAGTGAGTCGGGCAGGGAAAAGGAAGCTTTCTTT. It specifies CASSESGREKEAFF.

The chain carries TRBV27 and TRBJ2-1, with TRBD1 identical over 8 bases. The CDR3 contains 15 residues. From germline, CDR1 is MNHEY and CDR2 SMNVEV (reference sequence). Unmatched junction bases numbered 5, after V lost 5 bases and J lost 2 bases. CDR3 region: CASSARQGPYNEQFF. In nucleotides, the CDR3 is TGTGCCAGCAGTGCTCGACAGGGGCCCTACAATGAGCAGTTCTTC.

This chain links TRBV5-5 with TRBJ1-5; 7 nucleotides agree with TRBD1. The J segment lost 7 bases and the V segment lost 0 bases, leaving 7 bases of the junction unmatched. The CDR3 runs 15 residues. Germline CDR1 reads SGHKS; CDR2 reads YYEKEE (reference sequence). The CDR3 protein is CASSLEDRMRQPQHF. The CDR3 nucleotides read TGTGCCAGCAGCTTGGAGGACAGGATGAGGCAGCCCCAGCATTTT.

CDR3 sequence reads: CASSLLGRGERLYEQYF. For the CDR3, the DNA is TGTGCCAGCTCACTCCTCGGTAGGGGCGAAAGACTCTACGAGCAGTACTTC. The chain is built from TRBV18 and TRBJ2-7; the D gene is possibly TRBD1 (5 bases). Trimming cost V 4 bases and J 3 bases, with 22 bases left between them. The CDR3 totals 17 residues. The V gene's germline CDR1 is KGHSH and CDR2 LQKENI.

This clone was detected only a few times. V gene TRBV4-3 combines with J gene TRBJ1-1; the D is unclear. The CDR3 sequence is 12 residues long. Germline-derived CDR1 and CDR2 are LGHNA and YSLEER. The V gene lost 3 bases and the J gene lost 1 base, with 3 bases spanning the gap. CDR3 protein: CASSHRNTEAFF. The CDR3 DNA sequence: TGCGCCAGCAGCCATCGGAACACTGAAGCTTTCTTT.

The chain is built from TRBV7-2 and TRBJ2-1; tentatively, D is TRBD1 (6 bases). Trimming removed 8 bases from V and 4 bases from J, with 21 bases in between. Germline V lookup: CDR1 SGHTA, CDR2 FQGNSA. The CDR3 loop spans 16 amino acids. In DNA form, the CDR3 reads TGTGCCAGCCCTCCTATTAAGTGGGGGCCATACAATGAGCAGTTCTTC. Amino acids: CASPPIKWGPYNEQFF. Supplemented by reference TRBV7-2 and TRBJ2-1, the full variable domain reads GAGVSQSPSNKVTEKGKDVELRCDPISGHTALYWYRQSLGQGLEFLIYFQGNSAPDKSGLPSDRFSAERTGGSVSTLTIQRTQQEDSAVYLCASPPIKWGPYNEQFFGPGTRLTVL.

The chain uses TRBV6-5 and TRBJ2-1; maybe TRBD2 (5 bases). This CDR3 contains 16 residues. The germline V gene encodes CDR1 MNHEY and CDR2 SVGAGI. V dropped 3 bases and J dropped 6 bases, with 18 bases sitting between them. The CDR3 protein is CASSYEQTGEGNEQFF. The CDR3 DNA reads as TGTGCCAGCAGTTATGAACAGACGGGCGAGGGCAATGAGCAGTTCTTC.

This rearrangement joins TRBV6-5 to TRBJ2-3, with D perhaps TRBD2 (6 bases). The CDR3 is made up of 13 amino acids. V lost 6 bases and J 7 bases, leaving 14 bases between the germline ends. Per the germline V gene, CDR1 is MNHEY and CDR2 is SVGAGI. This CDR3 reads CASSGTPENTQYF. The CDR3 nucleotides are TGTGCCAGCAGCGGGACTCCGGAGAATACGCAGTATTTT.

The chain couples TRBV21-1 to TRBJ2-7; the D call of TRBD2 is as the table states it, not checked on the DNA. TRBV21-1 is marked as a pseudogene. The CDR3 contains 18 residues. The CDR3 sequence is CASSKALYPRLFPHEQYF. In DNA form, the CDR3 reads TGTGCCAGCAGCAAAGCGCTTTATCCTAGGCTATTTCCCCACGAGCAGTACTTC.

The rearrangement joins TRBV29-1 to TRBJ2-7; TRBD2 matches 7 bases. Germline V CDR1 and CDR2: SQVTM, ANQGSEA. Trimming cost V 5 bases and J 9 bases; bases outside gene matches: 10. The CDR3 loop spans 12 amino acids. CDR3 sequence: CSVSRTSKAQYF. For the CDR3, the DNA is TGCAGCGTTTCCCGGACTAGTAAAGCGCAGTACTTC.

DNA of the CDR3: TGCGCCAGCAGCTTGGGACAGGTCACAGATACGCAGTATTTT. Residues: CASSLGQVTDTQYF. V usage is TRBV5-1 and J usage is TRBJ2-3; D possibly corresponds to TRBD1 (6 bases). The CDR3 has 14 amino acids. The ends were cut back, 0 bases at V and 2 bases at J, with 7 bases in the middle. CDR1 is SGHRS and CDR2 is YFSETQ in the germline V gene.

This chain connects TRBV27 to TRBJ2-7; 11 nucleotides agree with TRBD1. Trimming took 7 bases from V and 4 from J; bases not matched to a gene: 9. The CDR3 is 15 residues long. From germline, CDR1 is MNHEY and CDR2 SMNVEV (reference sequence). CDR3 sequence: CASTLRTGGLYEQYF. The CDR3, as DNA: TGTGCCAGCACCTTACGGACAGGGGGCTTATACGAGCAGTACTTC.

V and J are TRBV9 and TRBJ2-7, with 12 positions matching TRBD2. Germline V gene sequence: CDR1 SGDLS, CDR2 YYNGEE. The CDR3 contains 14 residues. With V trimmed by 0 bases and J by 7 bases, 2 bases remained unmatched. The CDR3 region is CASSVGLAGGEQYF. CDR3 sequence (DNA): TGTGCCAGCAGCGTAGGGCTAGCGGGAGGGGAGCAGTACTTC.